These 16 T cell receptor beta chains were sequenced from one sample in a study of blood T cells in healthy people across ages. Alongside a J-beta primer mix, a sample-barcoded 5' primer served in a second PCR lasting roughly 6 to 11 cycles. In TCRdb, the 5' RACE reads were re-called with MiXCR into one record per CDR3 protein. The sample holds 1.8 million or so distinct CDR3 sequences; more than 35% are singletons and the top ten take 20% to 25%. Sequenced: blood. These receptors all come from a human donor in good health.

The CDR3 DNA follows: TGTGCCAGCAGCGGGCTCACCCTCGTTCCGCAGTATTTT. Its protein product is CASSGLTLVPQYF. J is TRBJ2-3 and V is TRBV5-4; D unclear. Per germline, CDR1 SGHNT and CDR2 YYREEE (reference sequence). The CDR3 spans 13 residues. V lost 4 bases and J lost 10, with 16 bases in between. Full variable domain (remainder filled in from reference TRBV5-4 and TRBJ2-3): ETGVTQSPTHLIKTRGQQVTLRCSSQSGHNTVSWYQQALGQGPQFIFQYYREEENGRGNFPPRFSGLQFPNYSSELNVNALELDDSALYLCASSGLTLVPQYFGPGTRLTVL.

This clonotype was seen just once. The chain has TRBV13 and TRBJ1-5, with D unresolved. Trimming took 3 bases from V and 2 from J, leaving 11 bases between them. The CDR3 contains 15 residues. Germline-derived CDR1 and CDR2 are PRHDT and FYEKMQ (reference sequence). In DNA form, the CDR3 reads TGTGCCAGCAGCTTGAAACAGTTCGGCAATCAGCCCCAGCATTTT. The encoded protein is CASSLKQFGNQPQHF.

V and J are TRBV12-3 or TRBV12-4 and TRBJ2-4; no clear D gene. Trimming removed 4 bases at V and 13 bases at J, with 14 bases between. The CDR3 consists of 12 residues. The DNA for the CDR3 is TGTGCCAGCAGTTCCGTAGGGTCTGAGCAGTACTTC. It is translated as CASSSVGSEQYF.

The chain is built from TRBV7-2 and TRBJ1-2; the match to TRBD1 covers 7 bases. Germline V CDR1 and CDR2: SGHTA, FQGNSA. Germline trimming cut 6 bases from V and 4 bases from J; bases unmatched to any gene: 8. The CDR3 covers 14 residues. The CDR3 loop reads CASSSSDRIYGYTF. The CDR3 DNA is TGTGCCAGCAGTTCCTCGGACAGGATCTATGGCTACACCTTC.

This clonotype has only a few counts. The chain has TRBV20-1 and TRBJ2-1, with 7 bases fitting TRBD1. V trimming: 1 base; J trimming: 3 bases; junction bases outside the gene matches: 3. Germline V lookup: CDR1 DFQATT, CDR2 SNEGSKA (reference sequence). The CDR3 has 14 amino acids. CDR3 sequence reads: CSARGQGFYNEQFF. The CDR3 region has the DNA TGCAGTGCTAGAGGACAGGGTTTCTACAATGAGCAGTTCTTC.

This clonotype was picked up a small number of times. The chain is built from TRBV9 and TRBJ2-1; D not resolved. This CDR3 has 15 residues. Trimming shortened V by 4 bases and J by 2 bases, and 13 bases separated the two germline ends. CDR1 is SGDLS, CDR2 YYNGEE, per germline. The CDR3 is CASSPRGEAYNEQFF. CDR3 sequence (DNA): TGTGCCAGCAGCCCCCGTGGGGAAGCCTACAATGAGCAGTTCTTC.

This clonotype was counted many times. The chain uses TRBV7-2 and TRBJ2-1; D possibly uses TRBD1 or TRBD2 (5 bases each). Germline lookup yields CDR1 SGHTA and CDR2 FQGNSA. There are 15 residues in the CDR3. Trimming left V 5 bases short and J 5 bases short, with 16 bases between. CDR3 sequence: CASSPGTARNNEQFF. CDR3 sequence (DNA): TGTGCCAGCAGCCCCGGGACGGCGAGGAACAATGAGCAGTTCTTC.

This chain connects TRBV24-1 to TRBJ2-1; 9 bases line up with TRBD1. Germline CDR1 is KGHDR and CDR2 is SFDVKD. The V gene end was trimmed by 3 bases and the J gene end by 4 bases; junction bases not matched to a gene: 9. The CDR3 length is 17 residues. The CDR3 loop reads CATSDVPGQGMYNEQFF. Here the CDR3 DNA reads TGTGCCACCAGTGATGTCCCGGGACAGGGAATGTACAATGAGCAGTTCTTC.

V gene TRBV12-3 or TRBV12-4 combines with J gene TRBJ2-1; the match to TRBD1 covers 9 bases. The CDR3 has 16 amino acids. J lost 6 bases, V lost 8 bases, and 14 bases had no gene match. CDR3 protein: CASRLLLNRGPNEQFF. The DNA for the CDR3 is TGTGCCAGCCGCCTACTCCTAAACAGGGGGCCCAATGAGCAGTTCTTC.

This clonotype was observed once. CDR3 residues: CASSFIYTDTQYF. In DNA, the CDR3 is TGTGCCAGCAGTTTTATATACACAGATACGCAGTATTTT. The rearrangement links TRBV6-2 or TRBV6-3 to TRBJ2-3; D not certain. The CDR3 consists of 13 residues. The V end was cut by 4 bases, the J end by 2 bases, with 7 bases between. Germline CDR1 and CDR2: MNHEY and SVGEGT.

This clonotype was seen more than once but under ten times. In DNA form, the CDR3 reads TGTGCCAGCAGCCCAAGGACAGGATCAACTAACTATGGCTACACCTTC. Amino acids: CASSPRTGSTNYGYTF. V usage is TRBV5-6 and J usage is TRBJ1-2; 7 nucleotides align to TRBD1. Germline V lookup: CDR1 SGHDT, CDR2 YYEEEE. The V and J ends lost 4 bases and 0 bases, in that order; junction bases with no gene match: 9. The length of the CDR3 is 16 residues.

CDR3 in DNA: TGCAGTGCTAGCGGGCAGGGGGCGAGCTCCTACAATGAGCAGTTCTTC. It is translated as CSASGQGASSYNEQFF. The J gene is TRBJ2-1, the V gene TRBV20-1; TRBD1 matches 8 bases. CDR1 and CDR2 (germline): DFQATT, SNEGSKA (reference sequence). J was trimmed by 0 bases and V by 3 bases; bases with no gene match: 7. CDR3 size: 16 residues.

The J gene is TRBJ2-1, the V gene TRBV10-3, with TRBD2 matching 12 bases. This CDR3 is built from 15 residues. Trimming cost V 6 bases and J 5 bases; bases outside gene matches: 5. The germline CDR1 and CDR2 sequences are ENHRY and SYGVKD. CDR3 nucleotide sequence: TGTGCCATCAGCCAGTCTAGCGGGGGGGACAATGAGCAGTTCTTC. This sequence encodes CAISQSSGGDNEQFF.

This clonotype was detected a few times. This chain links TRBV20-1 with TRBJ1-4; TRBD1 matches at 7 bases. The junction had 15 bases not matched to a gene; V was cut back by 3 bases and J by 14 bases. The V gene's germline CDR1 is DFQATT and CDR2 SNEGSKA (reference sequence). CDR3 size: 14 residues. The CDR3 loop reads CSASGDREVRGLFF. The CDR3 DNA is TGCAGTGCTAGTGGAGACAGGGAAGTCCGCGGGCTGTTTTTT.

This chain connects TRBV12-3 or TRBV12-4 to TRBJ1-6, with a weak D call TRBD1 (5 bases). CDR3 size: 12 residues. Trimming pared 5 bases from V and 13 bases from J, leaving 12 bases between. CDR3 in DNA: TGTGCCAGCAGTGTGGGGACTCCCCCCCTCCACTTT. It encodes CASSVGTPPLHF.

This clonotype appeared a few times. This chain links TRBV9 with TRBJ2-3, with 11 bases that match TRBD1. Germline CDR1 and CDR2: SGDLS and YYNGEE. The ends lost 7 bases at V and 5 bases at J; junction bases unmatched: 6. The CDR3 totals 14 residues. The CDR3 sequence: CASSGTGGGDTQYF. CDR3 nucleotides: TGTGCCAGCTCCGGGACAGGGGGTGGAGATACGCAGTATTTT.